This note documents a single TCR beta chain sequence. This clone was observed once. Its antigen is not yet known. No qualities accompany the bases; no much larger clone lies one base away. These data originate in a study of T cell responses to AZD1222 COVID-19 vaccine (dated by TCRdb to about 2021). A note on the overall study: AZD1222 recipients with second doses at about 4 weeks or about 12 weeks were pooled, because spike-specific TCR depth and breadth did not differ between schedules. TCR sequencing covered approximately 230 trial participants: 200 to 220 given two doses of AZD1222 and around 25 given two doses of MenACWY control vaccine. Trial participants were enrolled by age into 18-55, 56-69 and 70-plus year subgroups, with roughly 150, 30 and 60 TCR-sequenced participants respectively. Here is what the overall study found, with its caveats: Conclusions about previously exposed vaccinees were limited because only 6 or 7 AZD1222 recipients were SARS-CoV-2 seropositive at baseline. Because no day 14 peak-response samples were available, the repertoires could be characterized only after the peak T cell response. Epitopes outside the regions mutated in the B.1.351 and B.1.1.7 variants were reportedly recognized by nearly half of the unique spike-specific TCRs. Most participants were white British and females outnumbered males, and the authors suggested that clonal diversity may have been underestimated. In the small 56-69-year group, the increase in depth fell short of significance, most likely because of low power. Spike-specific TCR breadth and depth rose significantly after two AZD1222 doses compared with day 0 and with MenACWY recipients. The whole spike protein was spanned by vaccine-associated CD4 TCRs, and dominant responses were seen in regions 160-218 and 743-854.

The germline ends are 7 bases apart after V is trimmed by 3 bases and J by 7 bases. Spanning cysteine to phenylalanine, the CDR3 consists of 13 amino acids. Of the read, only the CDR3 DNA is kept; its 39 bases are in frame from base 1. Looking up the germline V gene yields CDR1 MRHNA and CDR2 SNTAGT. The CDR3 regions of human TCRbeta chains were analyzed by immunosequencing. The published analysis was carried out like this. TCRs in the repertoires were compared against a reference library of SARS-CoV-2-specific TCRs that had been generated with the MIRA antigen-specificity platform. Breadth was defined as the fraction of unique TCRs that were SARS-CoV-2-associated. Depth was defined as the fraction of total T cells that were SARS-CoV-2-associated. Using the MIRA data, every spike-specific TCR was mapped to the spike region that the TCR reacted to and assigned to either a CD4 or a CD8 class. Log10-transformed breadth and depth values were compared by one-way ANOVA with Sidak's multiple comparisons tests. This is the immuneACCESS table as TCRdb keeps it, with only in-frame sequences that have V and J called. A part of the clones is gone; compared with another copy, unresolved V genes explain less than half, and the rest is unexplained. The DNA was the basis for D and trimming; V, J and clone size are from that table. Here the sample has fewer than 120,000 clones; around 81% occur a single time. The ten largest clones capture 4% to 5% of the sample.

The label giving this sample's time point can be read as: baseline before first vaccination. Vaccinee samples came from UK trials COV001 and COV002, including a single-blind randomized controlled phase 2/3 trial of AZD1222 (ChAdOx1 nCoV-19) in healthy adults. For TCRbeta chain sequencing, PBMC samples from trial participants were taken at day 0 and at day 28 after the second dose. This clonotype originated in an adult in good health. The V gene is TRBV6-4 and the J gene is TRBJ1-6, with the D gene call left open. Sequencing used peripheral blood, obtained on day 0 of AZD1222 vaccination. CDR3 sequence: CASSEKENSPLHF. The DNA is as follows: TGTGCCAGCAGTGAGAAGGAGAATTCACCCCTCCACTTT.